This TCR beta chain is drawn from a study of Ad26.COV2.S vaccination and SARS-CoV-2 variants (dated by TCRdb to the early 2020s). Some background on the complete study: Vaccine-arm donors came from COV1001, a multicentre, randomized, double-blind, placebo-controlled phase I-IIa trial of Ad26.COV2.S in healthy adults. Ad26.COV2.S was administered intramuscularly at a dose of 5x10^10 or 1x10^11 viral particles, either as one shot or as two shots given 56 days apart. The specificity and breadth of SARS-CoV-2-reactive T cell receptors after Ad26.COV2.S vaccination were assessed by TCRbeta repertoire sequencing. A total of 32 samples were included in the TCR-sequenced set, comprising around 19 Ad26.COV2.S vaccine recipients, 5 placebo recipients and 8 SARS-CoV-2 convalescent individuals. Trial participants were randomized into five groups of five, in which low-dose or high-dose Ad26.COV2.S was given once or twice, or placebo was given on both occasions. Investigators did not know the trial group allocation while performing experiments and assessing outcomes.

Details on this clone: No cognate antigen has been identified for it. Qualities for individual bases were not recorded, and no much larger clone is one base off.

Overall study outcomes, separate from this receptor: The authors noted that the TCR breadth and depth analyses may have underestimated total T cell responses. Spike-specific TCR breadth was higher in Ad26.COV2.S recipients than in placebo recipients (P = 0.0014). Comparing responses between vaccine doses or regimens was not something the study was powered to do. Comparable non-spike TCR breadth was observed between vaccine and placebo recipients, consistent with only spike being contained in the vaccine. After vaccination, substantial breadth of spike-specific CD8+ and CD4+ T cell responses was reported.

The treatment or condition label on this specimen signifies: about 20 received Ad26.COV2.S at low or high dose, single or two shots; a few received placebo; per-sample allocation not given. For vaccine and placebo recipients, repertoires were sequenced using samples collected on day 63 after the first injection. In Cohort 1b, roughly 26 adults aged 18-55 years were enrolled at a single site in Boston, USA, between 29 July and 7 August 2020. As a vaccine, Ad26.COV2.S was a replication-incompetent adenovirus type 26 vector that expressed a prefusion-stabilized SARS-CoV-2 spike protein derived from the original Wuhan strain. The immunoSEQ Assay was used to sequence TCRbeta CDR3 regions. After extraction, genomic DNA underwent amplification by bias-controlled multiplex PCR, followed by high-throughput sequencing. Per the source publication's procedure: To quantify the absolute abundance of every unique TCRbeta CDR3 region, sequences were collapsed and filtered. T cell fraction was estimated by normalizing TCRbeta template counts to usable DNA, with usable DNA measured through amplification of reference genes found in all nucleated cells. Repertoire TCRs were annotated as SARS-CoV-2-specific by exact matching of V gene, CDR3 amino acid sequence and J gene to a known reactive TCR set. The reference SARS-CoV-2 TCR set was derived from MIRA and filtered for enrichment in COVID-19-positive ImmuneCODE repertoires, a step that removed public or cross-reactive TCRs. Using the MIRA antigens, annotated TCRs were further analysed by specific ORF or by position within an ORF. Breadth was defined as the number of annotated unique rearrangements divided by the total number of unique productive rearrangements, and depth was defined as the summed frequency of the annotated unique rearrangements. Two-sided Wilcoxon rank-sum tests were applied when comparing TCR breadth between groups. Held by TCRdb, this immuneACCESS table contains in-frame sequences only and omits some clones. Under half of the omission traces to an unresolved V gene where checked; the cause of the rest is unknown. D and trimming were read from the DNA, whereas the V and J calls and clone size are those reported in that table. The sample table contains more than 300,000 clones; only one count was recorded for 85% to 90% of them. Just under 5% of the sample comes from the top ten.

This clonotype was obtained from a person between 18 and 65 years old who received the Ad26.COV2.S COVID-19 vaccine or a placebo. The starting material was peripheral blood, obtained in a trial of Ad26.COV2.S vaccine versus placebo.

The nucleotides read TGTGCCAGCAGTGAAGCCTTGGGCACAGATACGCAGTATTTT. This is translated as CASSEALGTDTQYF. Here the chain combines TRBV2 and TRBJ2-3; the D gene is not confidently resolved. From its cysteine to its phenylalanine, the CDR3 spans 14 amino acids. The read is trimmed to its CDR3 DNA, 42 bases read in frame from base 1. V loses 0 bases of germline sequence and J loses 1 base, and the interval between the two ends is 5 bases. According to the germline V gene, CDR1 reads SNHLY and CDR2 reads FYNNEI.